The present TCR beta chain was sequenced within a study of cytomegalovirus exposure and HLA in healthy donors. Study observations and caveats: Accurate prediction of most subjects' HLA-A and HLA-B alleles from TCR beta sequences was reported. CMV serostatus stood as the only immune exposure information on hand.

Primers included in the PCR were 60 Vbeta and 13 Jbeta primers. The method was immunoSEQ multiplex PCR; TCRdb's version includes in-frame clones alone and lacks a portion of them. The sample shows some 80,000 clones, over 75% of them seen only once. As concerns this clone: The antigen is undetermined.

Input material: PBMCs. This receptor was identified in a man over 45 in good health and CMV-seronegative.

CDR3 DNA sequence: TGTGCCAGCAGCTTAGTCCCACCGACAGGCGAGCAGTACTTC. This gives the protein CASSLVPPTGEQYF. V gene TRBV7-2 combines with J gene TRBJ2-7, with D tentatively TRBD1 (6 bases). V was trimmed by 1 base and J by 6 bases, leaving 13 bases between them. There are 14 residues in the CDR3. Germline V gene lookup returns CDR1 SGHTA and CDR2 FQGNSA.